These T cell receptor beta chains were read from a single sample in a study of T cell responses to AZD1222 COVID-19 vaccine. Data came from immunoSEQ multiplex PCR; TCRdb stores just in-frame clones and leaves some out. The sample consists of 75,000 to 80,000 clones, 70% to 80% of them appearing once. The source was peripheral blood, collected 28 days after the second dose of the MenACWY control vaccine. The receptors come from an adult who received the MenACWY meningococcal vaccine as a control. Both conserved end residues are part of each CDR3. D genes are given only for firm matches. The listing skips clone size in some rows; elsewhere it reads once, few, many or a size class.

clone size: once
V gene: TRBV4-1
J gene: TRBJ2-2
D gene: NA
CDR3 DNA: TGCGCCAGCAGCCCAGAAATTACGAACACCGGGGAGCTGTTTTTT
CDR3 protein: CASSPEITNTGELFF

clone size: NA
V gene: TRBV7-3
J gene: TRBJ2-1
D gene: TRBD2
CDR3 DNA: TGTGCCAGCAGCTTAGAGCGGGAGTTGGTCTACAATGAGCAGTTCTTC
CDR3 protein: CASSLERELVYNEQFF

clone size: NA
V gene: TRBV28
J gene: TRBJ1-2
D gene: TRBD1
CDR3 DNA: TGTGCCAGCAGTTTAGTCGGGACAGGGGGAGGGGGCTACACCTTC
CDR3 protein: CASSLVGTGGGGYTF

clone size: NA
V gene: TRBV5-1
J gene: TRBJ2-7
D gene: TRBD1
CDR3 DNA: TGCGCCAGCAGCCCGGGACAGAGCTACGAGCAGTACTTC
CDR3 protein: CASSPGQSYEQYF

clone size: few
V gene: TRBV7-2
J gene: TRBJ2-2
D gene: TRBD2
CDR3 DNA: TGTGCCAGCAGCTTAGGACTAGCGGGCCCCACCGGGGAGCTGTTTTTT
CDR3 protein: CASSLGLAGPTGELFF

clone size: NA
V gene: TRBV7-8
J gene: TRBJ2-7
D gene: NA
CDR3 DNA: TGTGCCAGCAGCTTCGGGGGCTCCTACGAGCAGTACTTC
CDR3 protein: CASSFGGSYEQYF

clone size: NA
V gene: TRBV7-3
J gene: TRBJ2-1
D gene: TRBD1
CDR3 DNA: TGTGCCAGCAGCTTAGACAGGGCTGGAAACAATGAGCAGTTCTTC
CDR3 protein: CASSLDRAGNNEQFF

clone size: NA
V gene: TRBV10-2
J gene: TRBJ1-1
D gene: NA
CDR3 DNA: TGCGCCAGCAGTGAGTACGAGGGGTCCACTGAAGCTTTCTTT
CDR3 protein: CASSEYEGSTEAFF

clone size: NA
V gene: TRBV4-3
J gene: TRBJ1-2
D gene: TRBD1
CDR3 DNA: TGCGCCAGCAGCCAAGACGGGACAGGGCACTATGGCTACACCTTC
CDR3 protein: CASSQDGTGHYGYTF

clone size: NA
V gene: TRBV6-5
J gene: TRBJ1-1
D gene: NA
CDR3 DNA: TGTGCCAGCGGACGGCCGAACACTGAAGCTTTCTTT
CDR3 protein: CASGRPNTEAFF

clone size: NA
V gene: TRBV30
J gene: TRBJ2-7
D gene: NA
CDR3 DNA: TGTGCCTGGAGTACCGGCCACTCCTACGAGCAGTACTTC
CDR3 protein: CAWSTGHSYEQYF

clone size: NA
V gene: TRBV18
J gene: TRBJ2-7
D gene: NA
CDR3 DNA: TGTGCCAGCTCCCCTGGTTGGGATTCCTACGAGCAGTACTTC
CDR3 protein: CASSPGWDSYEQYF

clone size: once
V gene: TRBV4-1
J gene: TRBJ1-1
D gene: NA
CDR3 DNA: TGCGCCAGCAGTCAAACTATAGCGAGAACTGAAGCTTTCTTT
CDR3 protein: CASSQTIARTEAFF

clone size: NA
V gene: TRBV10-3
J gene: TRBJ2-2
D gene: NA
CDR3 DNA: TGTGCCATCAGTGATGGGACAAGCAACACCGGGGAGCTGTTTTTT
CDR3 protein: CAISDGTSNTGELFF

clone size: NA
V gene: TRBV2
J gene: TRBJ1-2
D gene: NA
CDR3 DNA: TGTGCCAGCAGTGAATTTTTGGGGGGGACCCGCTATGGCTACACCTTC
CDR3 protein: CASSEFLGGTRYGYTF

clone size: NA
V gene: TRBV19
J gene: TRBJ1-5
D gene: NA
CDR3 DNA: TGTGCCAGTAAGGCTACCGGTAGCAATCAGCCCCAGCATTTT
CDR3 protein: CASKATGSNQPQHF

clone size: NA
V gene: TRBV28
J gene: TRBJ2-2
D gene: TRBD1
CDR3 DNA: TGTGCCAGCAGTGACCGGACAGGGAACACCGGGGAGCTGTTTTTT
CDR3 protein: CASSDRTGNTGELFF

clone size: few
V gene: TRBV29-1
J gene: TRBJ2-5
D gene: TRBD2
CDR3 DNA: TGCAGCGCTAAAGCGGGGGGAGGGGAGACCCAGTACTTC
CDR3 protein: CSAKAGGGETQYF

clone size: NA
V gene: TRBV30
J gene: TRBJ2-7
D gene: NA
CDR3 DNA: TGTGCCTGGAGGCCGGACAGTTCCTACGAGCAGTACTTC
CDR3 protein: CAWRPDSSYEQYF

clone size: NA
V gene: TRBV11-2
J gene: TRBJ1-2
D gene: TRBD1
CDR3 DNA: TGTGCCAGCAGCTTGGCAGGGGGCTATGGCTACACCTTC
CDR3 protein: CASSLAGGYGYTF

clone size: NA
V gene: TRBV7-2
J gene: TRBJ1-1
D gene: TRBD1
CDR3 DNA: TGTGCCAGCAGCCCAGGGACAGGGGCGTATGCTTTCTTT
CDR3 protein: CASSPGTGAYAFF

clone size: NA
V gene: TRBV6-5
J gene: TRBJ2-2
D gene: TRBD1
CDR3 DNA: TGTGCCATATACAGGGGAGACAAGGGGGAGCTGTTTTTT
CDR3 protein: CAIYRGDKGELFF

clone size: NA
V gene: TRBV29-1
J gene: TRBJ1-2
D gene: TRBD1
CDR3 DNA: TGCAGCGTTGACTCAGGGACAGGATCAGCTAACTATGGCTACACCTTC
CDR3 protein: CSVDSGTGSANYGYTF

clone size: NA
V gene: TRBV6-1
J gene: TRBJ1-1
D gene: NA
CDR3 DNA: TGTGCCAGCAGTGAACAAACAAAAGAAGCTTTCTTT
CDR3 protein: CASSEQTKEAFF

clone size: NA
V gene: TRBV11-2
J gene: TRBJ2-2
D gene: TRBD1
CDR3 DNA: TGTGCCAGCAGCTCCCTCCGGACAGGGCCCGGGGAGCTGTTTTTT
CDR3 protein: CASSSLRTGPGELFF